A single sample gave rise to the 18 T cell receptor beta chains below, sequenced in a study of early T cells in non-severe SARS-CoV-2 infection. TCRdb used MiXCR to reprocess the 5' RACE reads, holding one entry per CDR3 protein. The data contain tens of thousands of distinct CDR3 sequences, more than 4% of them singletons. What was sequenced was whole blood. Receptor source: an adult who was a healthcare worker with PCR-confirmed SARS-CoV-2 infection or an uninfected control (not recorded which).

Many counts were recorded for this clonotype. This rearrangement joins TRBV29-1 to TRBJ2-7; unclear D gene. The CDR3 extends over 11 amino acids. Trimming removed 4 bases at V and 7 bases at J, with 11 bases between. CDR1 and CDR2 from the germline V gene are SQVTM and ANQGSEA. DNA of the CDR3: TGCAGCGTTGGTAGCCTCGGTGAGCAGTACTTC. It yields the protein CSVGSLGEQYF.

This clonotype is a singleton in its sample. The chain joins TRBV19 to TRBJ2-1, with unresolved D. V was trimmed by 4 bases and J by 9 bases, leaving 22 bases between them. The CDR3 runs to 16 residues. Germline loops: CDR1 LNHDA, CDR2 SQIVND (reference sequence). CDR3 DNA sequence: TGTGCCAGTAGTAAACGAAACGGACCGCAAAGAGGTGAGCAGTTCTTC. It codes for CASSKRNGPQRGEQFF. Looking up the rest from reference TRBV19 and TRBJ2-1 gives the full variable domain: DGGITQSPKYLFRKEGQNVTLSCEQNLNHDAMYWYRQDPGQGLRLIYYSQIVNDFQKGDIAEGYSVSREKKESFPLTVTSAQKNPTAFYLCASSKRNGPQRGEQFFGPGTRLTVL.

This clonotype was seen many times. This chain links TRBV5-1 with TRBJ2-1; no clear D. This CDR3 region has 17 residues. The V gene's germline CDR1 is SGHRS and CDR2 YFSETQ. V gave up 0 bases and J gave up 2 bases, with 15 bases separating them. CDR3 bases: TGCGCCAGCAGCTTGGCCTGGAGCCCCATTACCTACAATGAGCAGTTCTTC. The encoded protein is CASSLAWSPITYNEQFF.

This clonotype was counted ten times or more. The chain recombines TRBV19 with TRBJ1-1; no definite D call. The CDR3 extends over 13 amino acids. Trimming pared 6 bases from V and 7 bases from J, leaving 15 bases between. Germline V gene data show CDR1 as LNHDA and CDR2 as SQIVND (reference sequence). DNA of the CDR3: TGTGCCAGTAGGCTCGGGCAGAAAAATGAAGCTTTCTTT. It translates to CASRLGQKNEAFF. Variable domain in full (rest from reference TRBV19 and TRBJ1-1): DGGITQSPKYLFRKEGQNVTLSCEQNLNHDAMYWYRQDPGQGLRLIYYSQIVNDFQKGDIAEGYSVSREKKESFPLTVTSAQKNPTAFYLCASRLGQKNEAFFGQGTRLTVV.

Ten or more counts support this clonotype. The chain is built from TRBV2 and TRBJ2-1, with TRBD2 matching over 7 bases. The germline CDR1 and CDR2 sequences are SNHLY and FYNNEI. V lost 3 bases to trimming and J lost 8 bases; unmatched junction nucleotides: 16. The CDR3 runs to 17 residues. CDR3 DNA: TGTGCCAGCAGTGAGAGGGCTAGCGGCCTACTCCGGGATGAGCAGTTCTTC. Translating it yields CASSERASGLLRDEQFF.

This clonotype came up many times. CDR3 region: CASSQVGTGYSGNTIYF. The CDR3 coding sequence is TGTGCCAGCAGCCAAGTAGGGACAGGCTACTCTGGAAACACCATATATTTT. The V call is TRBV3-1, the J call TRBJ1-3, with TRBD1 matching 8 bases. Per the germline V gene, CDR1 is LGHDT and CDR2 is YNNKEL (reference sequence). With 1 base clipped from V and 0 bases from J, the junction kept 5 bases outside the gene matches. CDR3 length equals 17 residues.

A few counts support this clonotype. The V call is TRBV7-2, the J call TRBJ2-5; maybe TRBD2 (5 bases). Germline V gives CDR1 SGHTA, CDR2 FQGNSA. The CDR3 spans 13 residues. V lost 6 bases and J 3 bases, leaving 11 bases between the germline ends. For the CDR3, the DNA is TGTGCCAGCAGATCTCCCGGGAAAGAGACCCAGTACTTC. Its protein product is CASRSPGKETQYF.

The rearrangement uses TRBV28 and TRBJ2-7; 8 bases line up with TRBD1. The V gene end was trimmed by 6 bases and the J gene end by 3 bases; junction bases not matched to a gene: 10. CDR1 MDHEN and CDR2 SYDVKM come from the germline V gene. CDR3 length: 15 residues. CDR3: CASRYGGTGDYEQYF. CDR3 DNA sequence: TGTGCCAGCAGGTATGGGGGGACAGGAGACTACGAGCAGTACTTC.

This clonotype was picked up many times. The rearrangement uses TRBV6-1 and TRBJ2-5; 10 nucleotides match TRBD1. With V trimmed by 6 bases and J by 2 bases, 6 bases remained unmatched. This CDR3 is built from 15 residues. CDR1 and CDR2 (germline): MNHNS, SASEGT. DNA of the CDR3: TGTGCCAGCAGACGGGACAGGGGTAGGCAAGAGACCCAGTACTTC. Encoded protein: CASRRDRGRQETQYF.

This clonotype was observed many times. J is TRBJ2-4 and V is TRBV6-6; D is unresolved. V gave up 4 bases and J gave up 1 base, with 14 bases separating them. In germline, CDR1 is MNHNY, CDR2 SVGAGI (reference sequence). The length of the CDR3 is 16 residues. The CDR3 DNA reads as TGTGCCAGCAGTTTCCGCCCGGCCGGGGCCAAAAACATTCAGTACTTC. It yields the protein CASSFRPAGAKNIQYF.

This clonotype was counted ten times or more. The rearrangement uses TRBV28 and TRBJ2-3; D is unresolved. Trimming took off 5 bases at V and 3 bases at J, with 12 bases between the two ends. The CDR3 extends over 14 amino acids. The germline V gene encodes CDR1 MDHEN and CDR2 SYDVKM. The CDR3 region has the DNA TGTGCCAGCAGTACCTTAGACCCGACAGATACGCAGTATTTT. Amino acids: CASSTLDPTDTQYF. The entire variable domain, with the rest obtained from reference TRBV28 and TRBJ2-3, is as follows: DVKVTQSSRYLVKRTGEKVFLECVQDMDHENMFWYRQDPGLGLRLIYFSYDVKMKEKGDIPEGYSVSREKKERFSLILESASTNQTSMYLCASSTLDPTDTQYFGPGTRLTVL.

The chain uses TRBV29-1 and TRBJ2-7; 7 bases agree with TRBD2. The V and J ends lost 7 bases and 6 bases, in that order; junction bases with no gene match: 9. CDR1 is SQVTM and CDR2 is ANQGSEA in the germline V gene. The CDR3 spans 12 residues. This CDR3 reads CSAEAGVSEQYF. CDR3 nucleotide sequence: TGCAGCGCGGAGGCGGGAGTGAGCGAGCAGTACTTC.

This clonotype was picked up many times. CDR3 coding DNA: TGTGCCAGCAGCGTAGCGGTCCAGGCAACTGAAGCTTTCTTT. It specifies CASSVAVQATEAFF. This sequence joins TRBV9 and TRBJ1-1; no definite D call. Per germline, CDR1 SGDLS and CDR2 YYNGEE. Between the trimmed V and J ends, which lost 0 bases and 5 bases, there was a span of 11 bases. The CDR3 loop spans 14 amino acids. The full variable domain, completed using reference TRBV9 and TRBJ1-1, is DSGVTQTPKHLITATGQRVTLRCSPRSGDLSVYWYQQSLDQGLQFLIQYYNGEERAKGNILERFSAQQFPDLHSELNLSSLELGDSALYFCASSVAVQATEAFFGQGTRLTVV.

This clonotype was recorded at least ten times. V gene TRBV29-1 combines with J gene TRBJ2-7, with no clear D. The ends were cut back, 3 bases at V and 5 bases at J, with 11 bases in the middle. This CDR3 is 12 amino acids long. Germline V gene data show CDR1 as SQVTM and CDR2 as ANQGSEA. The CDR3 DNA reads as TGCAGCGTTGATTTTTCTGGCAACGAGCAGTACTTC. Its translation: CSVDFSGNEQYF.

This clonotype was observed many times. The genes are TRBV9 and TRBJ2-1; either TRBD1 or TRBD2 may fit D (5 bases each). Trimming shortened V by 0 bases and J by 9 bases, and 22 bases separated the two germline ends. Germline values: CDR1 SGDLS, CDR2 YYNGEE. The CDR3 length is 17 residues. CDR3 amino acids: CASSVGDAALRTAEQFF. DNA of the CDR3: TGTGCCAGCAGCGTAGGGGACGCAGCGCTACGAACGGCTGAGCAGTTCTTC.

This clonotype was seen many times. The chain uses TRBV6-6 and TRBJ1-6; D gene unclear. V dropped 7 bases and J dropped 11 bases, with 15 bases sitting between them. This CDR3 has 13 amino acids. From germline, CDR1 is MNHNY and CDR2 SVGAGI (reference sequence). CDR3 sequence: CASTTSGVTPLHF. Written as DNA, the CDR3 is TGTGCCAGCACCACATCAGGTGTTACACCCCTCCACTTT.

The V call is TRBV28, the J call TRBJ2-3, with D hard to call. V shed 6 bases and J shed 4 bases, with 11 bases lying between them. Germline-derived CDR1 and CDR2 are MDHEN and SYDVKM. The CDR3 is 13 amino acids. CDR3 coding DNA: TGTGCCAGCAGCCCGCCGCCCCCAGATACGCAGTATTTT. Encoded protein: CASSPPPPDTQYF.

This clonotype has only a few counts. J is TRBJ2-3 and V is TRBV5-4; 9 bases fit TRBD2. J was trimmed by 2 bases and V by 4 bases; bases with no gene match: 5. Germline CDR1 is SGHNT and CDR2 is YYREEE (reference sequence). The CDR3 contains 15 residues. CDR3 amino acids: CASSPGLANTDTQYF. CDR3 in DNA: TGTGCCAGCAGCCCTGGACTAGCGAACACAGATACGCAGTATTTT.